These T cell receptor beta chains were read from a single sample in a study of blood T cell repertoires in COVID-19. Sequenced by immunoSEQ multiplex PCR; TCRdb stores in-frame clones only, minus some. The data contain some 160,000 clones, around 86% of them singletons. Input material: peripheral blood. The source of these receptors is a man aged 65 to 85 who had recovered from COVID-19. Each CDR3 is given with its conserved first and last residue. D genes are given only for firm matches. Clone size is shown for a subset of rows, as once, few, many or a class of expanded clone.

J: TRBJ2-7
V: TRBV6-5
length: 15
size: -
D: TRBD2
DNA: TGTGCCAGCAGACCGGGACTAGCGGGGACCTACGAGCAGTACTTC
CDR3: CASRPGLAGTYEQYF

J: TRBJ2-1
V: TRBV6-5
length: 14
size: once
D: TRBD1
DNA: TGTGCCAGCAGCGGACAGGCCGTGAACAATGAGCAGTTCTTC
CDR3: CASSGQAVNNEQFF

J: TRBJ2-2
V: TRBV7-7
length: 15
size: -
D: TRBD1
DNA: TGTGCTAGCAGTCGAGGGACAGGGCGGAGCGGGGAGCTGTTTTTT
CDR3: CASSRGTGRSGELFF

J: TRBJ2-3
V: TRBV18
length: 15
size: -
D: TRBD1
DNA: TGTGCCAGCTCCTGGACAGGGCAGAACACAGATACGCAGTATTTT
CDR3: CASSWTGQNTDTQYF

J: TRBJ2-1
V: TRBV28
length: 13
size: -
D: -
DNA: TGTGCCAGCCCCCTTCGGGTCCACAATGAGCAGTTCTTC
CDR3: CASPLRVHNEQFF

J: TRBJ1-4
V: TRBV29-1
length: 14
size: -
D: TRBD1
DNA: TGCAGCGTTGGGTGGGACAGCACCAATGAAAAACTGTTTTTT
CDR3: CSVGWDSTNEKLFF

J: TRBJ1-2
V: TRBV9
length: 12
size: -
D: -
DNA: TGTGCCAAGAGACAGGATAGCTATGGCTACACCTTC
CDR3: CAKRQDSYGYTF

J: TRBJ2-2
V: TRBV4-3
length: 14
size: -
D: -
DNA: TGCGCCAGCAGCCATTCGACAGGAGCCGGGGAGCTGTTTTTT
CDR3: CASSHSTGAGELFF

J: TRBJ2-7
V: TRBV12-3/TRBV12-4
length: 13
size: -
D: -
DNA: TGTGCCAGCAGACTAACAGGGATCCACGAGCAGTACTTC
CDR3: CASRLTGIHEQYF

J: TRBJ1-5
V: TRBV7-9
length: 15
size: -
D: -
DNA: TGTGCCAGCAGCTTAACGAGGGAGGCTGGGCAGCCCCAGCATTTT
CDR3: CASSLTREAGQPQHF

J: TRBJ2-1
V: TRBV19
length: 19
size: few
D: TRBD2
DNA: TGTGCCAGTAGTATAGCTCGGACTAGCGGGAGGGGGTCCTACAATGAGCAGTTCTTC
CDR3: CASSIARTSGRGSYNEQFF

J: TRBJ1-2
V: TRBV5-1
length: 14
size: -
D: TRBD1
DNA: TGCGCCAGCAGCTTAGGATCGGACAGGGGGCTCTACACCTTC
CDR3: CASSLGSDRGLYTF

J: TRBJ2-7
V: TRBV3-1/TRBV3-2
length: 15
size: -
D: -
DNA: TGTGCCAGCAGCCTTCGACTAGGAGTCTCCTACGAGCAGTACTTC
CDR3: CASSLRLGVSYEQYF

J: TRBJ2-1
V: TRBV3-1/TRBV3-2
length: 16
size: -
D: TRBD2
DNA: TGTGCCAGCAGCCAACCTAGCGGGAGAAGGTACAATGAGCAGTTCTTC
CDR3: CASSQPSGRRYNEQFF

J: TRBJ2-7
V: TRBV6-5
length: 15
size: -
D: TRBD1
DNA: TGTGCCAGCAGTTTAGGACAGGGGCTAATCTACGAGCAGTACTTC
CDR3: CASSLGQGLIYEQYF

J: TRBJ2-7
V: TRBV6-1
length: 13
size: -
D: -
DNA: TGTGCCAGCAGTGAACCAGAAACCTACGAGCAGTACTTC
CDR3: CASSEPETYEQYF

J: TRBJ2-7
V: TRBV11-2
length: 13
size: once
D: -
DNA: TGTGCCAGCAGCTTAGATCTCCTTTACGAGCAGTACTTC
CDR3: CASSLDLLYEQYF

J: TRBJ2-1
V: TRBV24-1
length: 13
size: -
D: TRBD1
DNA: TGTGCCACAAGGGGGACAGGGGTCCATGAGCAGTTCTTC
CDR3: CATRGTGVHEQFF

J: TRBJ2-1
V: TRBV28
length: 13
size: -
D: -
DNA: TGTGCCAGCGACAGGGGAGGGTACAATGAGCAGTTCTTC
CDR3: CASDRGGYNEQFF

J: TRBJ2-3
V: TRBV7-3
length: 13
size: -
D: -
DNA: TGTGCCAGCAGCCACGGAGCGGTAGATACGCAGTATTTT
CDR3: CASSHGAVDTQYF

J: TRBJ1-3
V: TRBV2
length: 14
size: once
D: -
DNA: TGTGCCAGCAGTGTCAAATCTAGTGGAAACACCATATATTTT
CDR3: CASSVKSSGNTIYF

J: TRBJ2-7
V: TRBV21-1
length: 19
size: -
D: -
DNA: TGTGCCAGCAGCAAAGTCGGTTGTGGAGGACTAGCGTGGTCCTACGAGCAGTACTTC
CDR3: CASSKVGCGGLAWSYEQYF

J: TRBJ2-7
V: TRBV27
length: 14
size: -
D: TRBD1
DNA: TGTGCCAGCAGTAACACGGACAGGGGGCACGAGCAGTACTTC
CDR3: CASSNTDRGHEQYF

J: TRBJ2-7
V: TRBV4-2
length: 15
size: -
D: -
DNA: TGTGCCAGCAGCCAAGTCGGGAGTCGGTCCTACGAGCAGTACTTC
CDR3: CASSQVGSRSYEQYF

J: TRBJ1-5
V: TRBV29-1
length: 13
size: -
D: TRBD1
DNA: TGCAGCGTTCGACAGGGGAGGGACCAGCCCCAGCATTTT
CDR3: CSVRQGRDQPQHF

J: TRBJ2-6
V: TRBV5-1
length: 16
size: -
D: -
DNA: TGCGCCAGCACAGGGTTGACAGGCTCTGGGGCCAACGTCCTGACTTTC
CDR3: CASTGLTGSGANVLTF

J: TRBJ2-1
V: TRBV7-9
length: 15
size: -
D: TRBD2
DNA: TGTGCCAGCAGCCAGGGACTAGCGGGAGATAATGAGCAGTTCTTC
CDR3: CASSQGLAGDNEQFF

J: TRBJ1-5
V: TRBV2
length: 14
size: -
D: TRBD1
DNA: TGTGCCAGCAGTGGACAGGGAGGAAATCAGCCCCAGCATTTT
CDR3: CASSGQGGNQPQHF

J: TRBJ2-7
V: TRBV28
length: 13
size: -
D: TRBD1
DNA: TGTGCCAGCAGCTCGGGACAGCTCTACGAGCAGTACTTC
CDR3: CASSSGQLYEQYF

J: TRBJ2-2
V: TRBV27
length: 14
size: few
D: -
DNA: TGTGCCAGCAGTTTTAGATTAGCCTCCGGGGAGCTGTTTTTT
CDR3: CASSFRLASGELFF

J: TRBJ2-7
V: TRBV19
length: 13
size: -
D: TRBD1
DNA: TGTGCCAGTAGTTCCGGACAGGGGTACGAGCAGTACTTC
CDR3: CASSSGQGYEQYF

J: TRBJ2-7
V: TRBV3-1/TRBV3-2
length: 11
size: -
D: -
DNA: TGTGCCAGCAGCTCTACCTACGAGCAGTACTTC
CDR3: CASSSTYEQYF

J: TRBJ2-3
V: TRBV3-1/TRBV3-2
length: 16
size: -
D: -
DNA: TGTGCCAGCAGCCAAGGGGTTGGAGGGGACACAGATACGCAGTATTTT
CDR3: CASSQGVGGDTDTQYF

J: TRBJ2-1
V: TRBV6-5
length: 15
size: -
D: TRBD2
DNA: TGTGCCAGCAGGGGACTAGCGGGAGGGGAGAATGAGCAGTTCTTC
CDR3: CASRGLAGGENEQFF

J: TRBJ1-1
V: TRBV28
length: 14
size: -
D: -
DNA: TGTGCCACCGACGCCTACAGCATGAACACTGAAGCTTTCTTT
CDR3: CATDAYSMNTEAFF

J: TRBJ2-5
V: TRBV29-1
length: 15
size: -
D: -
DNA: TGCAGCGCTACGCGTGGGGCGCGCATTCAAGAGACCCAGTACTTC
CDR3: CSATRGARIQETQYF

J: TRBJ1-5
V: TRBV2
length: 12
size: few
D: -
DNA: TGTGCCAGCAGTGAACCGAATCAGCCCCAGCATTTT
CDR3: CASSEPNQPQHF

J: TRBJ1-5
V: TRBV28
length: 11
size: -
D: -
DNA: TGTGCCAGCAGATCGTCGCAGCCCCAGCATTTT
CDR3: CASRSSQPQHF

J: TRBJ1-3
V: TRBV18
length: 14
size: -
D: -
DNA: TGTGCCAGCTCACCAGCAGGGTATGGAAACACCATATATTTT
CDR3: CASSPAGYGNTIYF

J: TRBJ2-7
V: TRBV2
length: 15
size: -
D: -
DNA: TGTGCCAGCAGTGAAACAGGCCTTTCAGACTACGAGCAGTACTTC
CDR3: CASSETGLSDYEQYF